This TCR beta chain was profiled in a study of blood T cell repertoires in COVID-19. Study summary: There were acute and convalescent COVID-19 samples, and they came from the United States, Italy and Spain. Nucleic acid was either cDNA or gDNA, and it came from T cells, B-cell-depleted T cells, or PBMCs.

Authors' data handling: How many nucleated cells were present was estimated from reference gene primer amplification. Sequencing used immunoSEQ multiplex PCR; TCRdb keeps in-frame clones, though not all of them. V and J calls and clone size are given by that table; D and trimming were obtained from the DNA. Among approximately 180,000 clones listed, roughly 89% were seen once. The CDR3 is 14 amino acids. The V and J ends lost 1 base and 5 bases respectively, with 11 bases between them. Germline CDR1 SEHNR, CDR2 FQNEAQ (reference sequence). Sequenced material: peripheral blood. This receptor was obtained from a woman aged 45-60 years with acute or convalescent COVID-19. The V call is TRBV7-9, the J call TRBJ2-5, with D maybe TRBD2 (6 bases). The CDR3 DNA reads TGTGCCAGCAGCTTAGATGGGGGGTTTGAGACCCAGTACTTC. Its translation is CASSLDGGFETQYF.